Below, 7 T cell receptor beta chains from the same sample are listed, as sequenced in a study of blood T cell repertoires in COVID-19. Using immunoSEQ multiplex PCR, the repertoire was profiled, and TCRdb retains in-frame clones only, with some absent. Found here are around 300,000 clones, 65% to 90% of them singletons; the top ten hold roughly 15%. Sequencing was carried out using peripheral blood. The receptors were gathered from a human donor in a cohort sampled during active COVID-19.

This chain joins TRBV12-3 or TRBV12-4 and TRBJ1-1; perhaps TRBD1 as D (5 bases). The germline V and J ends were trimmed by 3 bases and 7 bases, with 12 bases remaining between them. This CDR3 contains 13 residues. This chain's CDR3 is CASSLLGEGEAFF. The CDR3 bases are TGTGCCAGCAGTTTGTTGGGGGAGGGTGAAGCTTTCTTT.

The CDR3, as DNA: TGTGCTAGTGGTTTGTATGACAGGAATCAGCCCCAGCATTTT. It specifies CASGLYDRNQPQHF. J is TRBJ1-5 and V is TRBV12-5; D possibly corresponds to TRBD1 (6 bases). The germline gives CDR1 LGHNT, CDR2 FRNRAP. This CDR3 spans 14 amino acids. Trimming removed 2 bases from V and 4 bases from J, with 9 bases in between.

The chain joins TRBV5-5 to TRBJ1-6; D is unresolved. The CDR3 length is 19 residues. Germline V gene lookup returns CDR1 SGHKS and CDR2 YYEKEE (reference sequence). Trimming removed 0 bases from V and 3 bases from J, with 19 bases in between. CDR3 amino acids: CASSLGASSRTLYNSPLHF. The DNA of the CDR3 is TGTGCCAGCAGCTTGGGGGCCTCTTCCCGGACTCTCTATAATTCACCCCTCCACTTT.

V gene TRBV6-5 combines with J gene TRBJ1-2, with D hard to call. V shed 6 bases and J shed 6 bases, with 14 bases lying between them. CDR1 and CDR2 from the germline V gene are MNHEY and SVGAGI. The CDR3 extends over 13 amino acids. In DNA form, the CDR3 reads TGTGCCAGCAGGGGCACCGAGGGAGATGGCTACACCTTC. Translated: CASRGTEGDGYTF.

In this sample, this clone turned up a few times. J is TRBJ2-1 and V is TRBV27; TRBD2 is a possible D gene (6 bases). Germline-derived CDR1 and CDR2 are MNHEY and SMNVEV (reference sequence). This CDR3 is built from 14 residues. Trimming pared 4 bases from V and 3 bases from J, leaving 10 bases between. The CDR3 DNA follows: TGTGCCAGCAGTTACGGGAGTGGCTACAATGAGCAGTTCTTC. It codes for CASSYGSGYNEQFF.

In DNA, the CDR3 is TGTGCCAGCAGCCCGACGGGGGTAACCGGGGAGCTGTTTTTT. Translated: CASSPTGVTGELFF. The rearrangement joins TRBV6-5 to TRBJ2-2; TRBD2 might be the D (6 bases). Trimming took off 6 bases at V and 5 bases at J, with 13 bases between the two ends. Germline V gives CDR1 MNHEY, CDR2 SVGAGI. The CDR3 totals 14 residues.

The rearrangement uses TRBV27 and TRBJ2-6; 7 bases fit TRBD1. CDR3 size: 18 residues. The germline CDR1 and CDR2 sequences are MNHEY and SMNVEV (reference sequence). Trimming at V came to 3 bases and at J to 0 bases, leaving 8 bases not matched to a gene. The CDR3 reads CASSLTGTFYSGANVLTF. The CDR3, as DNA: TGTGCCAGCAGTTTGACAGGGACCTTCTACTCTGGGGCCAACGTCCTGACTTTC.